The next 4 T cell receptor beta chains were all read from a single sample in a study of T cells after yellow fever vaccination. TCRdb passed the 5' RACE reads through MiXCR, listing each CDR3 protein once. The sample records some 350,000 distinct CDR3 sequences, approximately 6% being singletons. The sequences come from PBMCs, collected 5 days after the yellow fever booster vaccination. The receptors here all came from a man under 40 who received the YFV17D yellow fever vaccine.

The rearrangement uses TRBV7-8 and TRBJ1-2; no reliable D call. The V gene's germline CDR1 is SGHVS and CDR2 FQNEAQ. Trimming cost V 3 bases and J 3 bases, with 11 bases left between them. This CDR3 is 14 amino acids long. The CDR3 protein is CASSFSRADYGYTF. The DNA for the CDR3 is TGTGCCAGCAGCTTTTCACGGGCTGACTATGGCTACACCTTC.

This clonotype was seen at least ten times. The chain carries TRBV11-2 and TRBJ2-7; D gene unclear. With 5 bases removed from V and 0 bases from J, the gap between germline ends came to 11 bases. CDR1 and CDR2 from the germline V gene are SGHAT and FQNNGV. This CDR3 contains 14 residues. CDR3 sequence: CASSLSGHSYEQYF. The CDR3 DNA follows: TGTGCCAGCAGCCTCTCTGGCCACTCCTACGAGCAGTACTTC.

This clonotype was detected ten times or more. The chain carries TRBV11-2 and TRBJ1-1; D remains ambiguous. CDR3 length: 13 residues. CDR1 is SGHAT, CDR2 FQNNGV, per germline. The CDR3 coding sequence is TGTTGGTTTGGGGAGGGTAAGAACACTGAAGCTTTCTTT. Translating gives CWFGEGKNTEAFF.

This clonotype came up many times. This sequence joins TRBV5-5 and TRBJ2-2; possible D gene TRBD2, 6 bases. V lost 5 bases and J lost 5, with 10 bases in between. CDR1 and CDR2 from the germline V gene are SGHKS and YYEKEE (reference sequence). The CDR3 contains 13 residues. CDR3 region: CASRLAGTGELFF. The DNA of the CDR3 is TGTGCCAGCAGACTTGCGGGGACCGGGGAGCTGTTTTTT.